The T cell receptor (beta chain) under discussion was sequenced for a study of T cell responses to AZD1222 COVID-19 vaccine. Sequencing was performed with immunoSEQ multiplex PCR; in TCRdb, only in-frame clones are kept and a portion is missing. Of around 110,000 clones in the sample, approximately 85% were seen once. Trimming removed 5 bases from V and 4 bases from J, with 13 bases in between. This CDR3 contains 14 residues. Germline V lookup: CDR1 SGHTA, CDR2 FQGNSA. As for this clone: Its specificity is not known.

Study-wide points: Donors were chiefly white British, with a greater number of females, and clonal diversity was perhaps underestimated. Recipients of AZD1222 seropositive at baseline numbered only 5 or 6.

V gene TRBV7-2 combines with J gene TRBJ2-3, with a tentative D call TRBD1 (5 bases). The TCR was taken from an adult in good health. The sequences come from peripheral blood, collected on day 0 of MenACWY control vaccination. The chain's CDR3 is CASSRNRGADTQYF. CDR3 in DNA: TGTGCCAGCAGCAGAAATAGGGGCGCAGATACGCAGTATTTT. Looking up the rest from reference TRBV7-2 and TRBJ2-3 gives the full variable domain: GAGVSQSPSNKVTEKGKDVELRCDPISGHTALYWYRQSLGQGLEFLIYFQGNSAPDKSGLPSDRFSAERTGGSVSTLTIQRTQQEDSAVYLCASSRNRGADTQYFGPGTRLTVL.